This T cell receptor beta chain originates from a study of beta chain features in type 1 diabetes. About the research overall: In all, roughly 98,000,000 sorted cells from all samples were analyzed.

Expressed TCRB transcripts were sequenced because the entire RNA isolate underwent reverse transcription. The protocol was immunoSEQ multiplex PCR, while the TCRdb copy is restricted to in-frame clones and leaves out a portion. Counted here are fewer than 900,000 clones, 17% occurring once; the ten biggest clones make up 0.023%. Deletions cut 5 bases from V and 4 bases from J, with 14 bases between. Germline V CDR1 and CDR2: MNHEY, SVGAGI. This CDR3 is built from 14 residues. Overall study results and limits: The similarity of naive, central memory and Treg TCRB repertoires appeared greater among patients than among healthy donors. Possibly, sequencing cDNA over-represented cells that had high TCR expression levels.

This clone was counted only a few times. The target antigen is unknown. The sequence was collected from a woman aged 18-29 years in good health. The rearrangement links TRBV6-5 to TRBJ1-1; unclear D gene. Sequenced sample: naive CD4+ T cells from blood. The DNA of the CDR3 is TGTGCCAGCAGTCCACGGATACTTGGCACTGAAGCTTTCTTT. Translation gives CASSPRILGTEAFF.